This T cell receptor beta chain was captured in a study of molecular identifiers for immune sequencing clone quantification. With 5 bases clipped from V and 3 bases from J, the junction kept 8 bases outside the gene matches. Germline-derived CDR1 and CDR2 are GTSNPN and SVGIG (reference sequence). CDR3 length: 16 residues. This clonotype was seen a handful of times. TCRdb ran MiXCR on the PCR reads and lists one entry per CDR3 protein. This sample yields under 600,000 distinct CDR3 sequences, of which about a quarter are seen a single time; roughly 0.77% belongs to the top ten. The sample taken for sequencing was naive CD8+ T cells from blood, with Jurkat cell RNA spiked in. Stated subset: FACS-sorted CD8+CD4-CCR7+CD45RA+ naive T cells. V is TRBV30 and J is TRBJ1-4; 11 positions agree with TRBD1. This receptor was identified in a human donor in good health. Some libraries in this study had Jurkat cell RNA spiked in. CDR3 region: CAWGQGAWQANEKLFF. DNA of the CDR3: TGTGCCTGGGGACAGGGGGCCTGGCAAGCTAATGAAAAACTGTTTTTT.